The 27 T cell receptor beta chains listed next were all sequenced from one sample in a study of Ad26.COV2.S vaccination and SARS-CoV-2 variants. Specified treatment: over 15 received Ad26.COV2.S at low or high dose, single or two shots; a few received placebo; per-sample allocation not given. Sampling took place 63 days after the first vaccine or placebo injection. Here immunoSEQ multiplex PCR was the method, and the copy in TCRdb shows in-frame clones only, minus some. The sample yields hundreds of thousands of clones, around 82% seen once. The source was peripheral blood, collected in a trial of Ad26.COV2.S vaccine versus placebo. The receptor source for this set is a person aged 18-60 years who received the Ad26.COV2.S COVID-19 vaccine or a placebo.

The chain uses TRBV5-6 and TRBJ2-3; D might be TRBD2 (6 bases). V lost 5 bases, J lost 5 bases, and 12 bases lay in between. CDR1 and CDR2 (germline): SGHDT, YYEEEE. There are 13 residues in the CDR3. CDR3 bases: TGTGCCAGCAGGCCGGGAGTGGGAGATACGCAGTATTTT. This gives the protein CASRPGVGDTQYF.

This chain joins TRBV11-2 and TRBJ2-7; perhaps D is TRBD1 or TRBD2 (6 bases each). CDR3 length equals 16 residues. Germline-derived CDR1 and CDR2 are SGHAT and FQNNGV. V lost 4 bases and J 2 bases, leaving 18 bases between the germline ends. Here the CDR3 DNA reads TGTGCCAGCAGCTGGGGGCGGGTAGGGGGGACCTACGAGCAGTACTTC. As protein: CASSWGRVGGTYEQYF. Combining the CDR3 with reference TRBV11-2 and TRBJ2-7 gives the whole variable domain EAGVAQSPRYKIIEKRQSVAFWCNPISGHATLYWYQQILGQGPKLLIQFQNNGVVDDSQLPKDRFSAERLKGVDSTLKIQPAKLEDSAVYLCASSWGRVGGTYEQYFGPGTRLTVT.

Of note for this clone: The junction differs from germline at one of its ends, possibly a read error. DNA of the CDR3: TGTGCCACCAGCAGAGATGGGCGAGGCTCTGGGGCCAACGTCCTGATTTTC. Translating gives CATSRDGRGSGANVLIF. This chain joins TRBV15 and TRBJ2-6, with D perhaps TRBD1 (5 bases). The CDR3 spans 17 residues. CDR1 is LNHNV, CDR2 YYDKDF, per germline (reference sequence).

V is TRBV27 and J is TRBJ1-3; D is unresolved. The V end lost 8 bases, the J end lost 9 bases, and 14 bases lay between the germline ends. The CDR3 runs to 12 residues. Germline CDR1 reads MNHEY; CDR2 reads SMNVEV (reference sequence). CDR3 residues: CASVGPAGTIYF. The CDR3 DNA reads TGTGCCAGCGTAGGCCCGGCCGGCACCATATATTTT.

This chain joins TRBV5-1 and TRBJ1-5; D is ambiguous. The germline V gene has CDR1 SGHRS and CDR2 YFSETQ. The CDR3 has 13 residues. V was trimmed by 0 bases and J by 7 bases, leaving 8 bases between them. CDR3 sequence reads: CASSLVGSQPQHF. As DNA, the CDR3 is TGCGCCAGCAGCTTGGTTGGGTCCCAGCCCCAGCATTTT.

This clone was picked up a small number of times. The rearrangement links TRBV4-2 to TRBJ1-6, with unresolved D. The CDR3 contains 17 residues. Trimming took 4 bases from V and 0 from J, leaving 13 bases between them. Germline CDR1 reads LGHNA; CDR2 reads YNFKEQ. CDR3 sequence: CASSRVKLGSYNSPLHF. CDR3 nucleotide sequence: TGTGCCAGCAGCCGGGTGAAGTTAGGCTCCTATAATTCACCCCTCCACTTT.

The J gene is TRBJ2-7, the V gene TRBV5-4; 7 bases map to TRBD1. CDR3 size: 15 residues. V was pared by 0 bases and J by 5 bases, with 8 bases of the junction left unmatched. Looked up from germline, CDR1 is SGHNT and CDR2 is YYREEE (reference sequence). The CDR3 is CASSLEGQGGHEQYF. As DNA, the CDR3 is TGTGCCAGCAGCTTGGAGGGCCAAGGGGGCCACGAGCAGTACTTC. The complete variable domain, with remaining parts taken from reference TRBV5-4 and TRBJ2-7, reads ETGVTQSPTHLIKTRGQQVTLRCSSQSGHNTVSWYQQALGQGPQFIFQYYREEENGRGNFPPRFSGLQFPNYSSELNVNALELDDSALYLCASSLEGQGGHEQYFGPGTRLTVT.

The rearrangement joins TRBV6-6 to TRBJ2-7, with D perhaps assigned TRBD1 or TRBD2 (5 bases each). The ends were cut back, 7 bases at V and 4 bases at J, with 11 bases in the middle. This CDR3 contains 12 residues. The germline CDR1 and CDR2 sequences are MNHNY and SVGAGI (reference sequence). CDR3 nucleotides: TGTGCCAGCACCCCAGGGAGATACGAGCAGTACTTC. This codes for CASTPGRYEQYF.

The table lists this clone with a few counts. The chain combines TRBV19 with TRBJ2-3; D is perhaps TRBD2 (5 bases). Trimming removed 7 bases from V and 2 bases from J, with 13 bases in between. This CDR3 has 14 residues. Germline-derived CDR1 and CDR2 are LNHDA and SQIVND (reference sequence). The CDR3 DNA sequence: TGTGCCAGTAAGGTGGGAGTTGACACAGATACGCAGTATTTT. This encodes CASKVGVDTDTQYF. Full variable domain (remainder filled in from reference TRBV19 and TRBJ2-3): DGGITQSPKYLFRKEGQNVTLSCEQNLNHDAMYWYRQDPGQGLRLIYYSQIVNDFQKGDIAEGYSVSREKKESFPLTVTSAQKNPTAFYLCASKVGVDTDTQYFGPGTRLTVL.

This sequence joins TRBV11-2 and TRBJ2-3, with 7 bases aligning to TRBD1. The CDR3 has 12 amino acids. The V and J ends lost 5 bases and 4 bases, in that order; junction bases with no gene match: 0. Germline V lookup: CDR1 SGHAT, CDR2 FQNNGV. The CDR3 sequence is CASSQGADTQYF. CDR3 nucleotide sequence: TGTGCCAGCAGCCAGGGGGCAGATACGCAGTATTTT. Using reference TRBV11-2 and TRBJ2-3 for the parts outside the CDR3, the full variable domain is EAGVAQSPRYKIIEKRQSVAFWCNPISGHATLYWYQQILGQGPKLLIQFQNNGVVDDSQLPKDRFSAERLKGVDSTLKIQPAKLEDSAVYLCASSQGADTQYFGPGTRLTVL.

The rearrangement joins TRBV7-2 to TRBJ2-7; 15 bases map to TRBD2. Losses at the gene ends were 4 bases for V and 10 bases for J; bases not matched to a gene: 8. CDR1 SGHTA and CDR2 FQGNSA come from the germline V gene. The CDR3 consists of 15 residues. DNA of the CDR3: TGTGCCAGCAGCTCGCGGACTAGCGGGGGGGCGAAACAGTACTTC. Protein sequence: CASSSRTSGGAKQYF.

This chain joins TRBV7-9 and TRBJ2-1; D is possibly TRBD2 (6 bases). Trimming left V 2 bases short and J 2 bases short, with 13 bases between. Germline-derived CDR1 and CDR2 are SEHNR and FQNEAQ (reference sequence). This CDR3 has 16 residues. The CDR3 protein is CASSLPRLGPYNEQFF. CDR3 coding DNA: TGTGCCAGCAGCTTACCTCGACTAGGACCCTACAATGAGCAGTTCTTC.

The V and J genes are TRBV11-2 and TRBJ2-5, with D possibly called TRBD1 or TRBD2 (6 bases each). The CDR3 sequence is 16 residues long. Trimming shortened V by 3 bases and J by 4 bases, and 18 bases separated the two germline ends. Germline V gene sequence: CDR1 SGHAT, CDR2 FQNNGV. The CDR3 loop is CASSFRGTGARETQYF. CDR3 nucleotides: TGTGCCAGCAGCTTTAGGGGGACGGGGGCCCGAGAGACCCAGTACTTC.

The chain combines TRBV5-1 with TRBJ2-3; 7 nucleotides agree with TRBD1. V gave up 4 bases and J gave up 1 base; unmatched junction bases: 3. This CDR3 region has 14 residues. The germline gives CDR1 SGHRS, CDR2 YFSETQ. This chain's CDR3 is CASSAGTGTDTQYF. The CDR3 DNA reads TGCGCCAGCAGCGCCGGGACAGGCACAGATACGCAGTATTTT.

The chain's CDR3 is CASSPDRFTDTQYF. Written as DNA, the CDR3 is TGTGCCAGCAGTCCGGACAGGTTCACAGATACGCAGTATTTT. V and J are TRBV6-5 and TRBJ2-3; 7 positions agree with TRBD1. CDR1 and CDR2 from the germline V gene are MNHEY and SVGAGI. The V and J ends lost 5 bases and 2 bases, in that order; junction bases with no gene match: 4. This CDR3 spans 14 amino acids.

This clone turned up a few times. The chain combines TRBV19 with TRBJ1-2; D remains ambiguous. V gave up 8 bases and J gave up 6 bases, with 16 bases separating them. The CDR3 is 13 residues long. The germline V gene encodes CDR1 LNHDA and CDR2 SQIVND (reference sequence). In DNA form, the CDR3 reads TGTGCCAGTGCTCAAATGCAGGCGAATGGCTACACCTTC. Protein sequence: CASAQMQANGYTF.

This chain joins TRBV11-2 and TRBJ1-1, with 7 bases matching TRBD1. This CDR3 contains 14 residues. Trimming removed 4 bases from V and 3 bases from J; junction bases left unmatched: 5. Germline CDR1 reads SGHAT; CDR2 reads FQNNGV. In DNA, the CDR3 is TGTGCCAGCAGCTCGCCCAGGGGGGACACTGAAGCTTTCTTT. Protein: CASSSPRGDTEAFF.

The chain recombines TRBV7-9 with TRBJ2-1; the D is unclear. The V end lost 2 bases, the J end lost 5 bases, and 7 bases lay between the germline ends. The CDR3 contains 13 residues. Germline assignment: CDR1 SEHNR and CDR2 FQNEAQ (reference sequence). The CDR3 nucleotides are TGTGCCAGCAGCTTACCCTGGAACAATGAGCAGTTCTTC. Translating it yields CASSLPWNNEQFF.

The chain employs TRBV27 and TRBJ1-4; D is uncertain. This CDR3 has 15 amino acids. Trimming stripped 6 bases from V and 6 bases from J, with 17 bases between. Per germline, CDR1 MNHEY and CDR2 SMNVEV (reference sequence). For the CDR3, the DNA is TGTGCCAGCAGGCGGACCCCTTATGGGGATGAAAAACTGTTTTTT. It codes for CASRRTPYGDEKLFF.

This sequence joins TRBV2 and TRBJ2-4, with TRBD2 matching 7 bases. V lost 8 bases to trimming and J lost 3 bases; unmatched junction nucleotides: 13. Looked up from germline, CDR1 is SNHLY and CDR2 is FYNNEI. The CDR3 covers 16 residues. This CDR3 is CASLRGGVEGKNIQYF. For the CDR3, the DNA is TGTGCCAGCTTACGGGGAGGGGTTGAGGGCAAAAACATTCAGTACTTC.

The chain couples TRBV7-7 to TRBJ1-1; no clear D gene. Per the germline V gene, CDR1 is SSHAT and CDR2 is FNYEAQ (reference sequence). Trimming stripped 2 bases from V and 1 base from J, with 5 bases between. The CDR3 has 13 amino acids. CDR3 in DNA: TGTGCCAGCAGCTTATCGGAGAACACTGAAGCTTTCTTT. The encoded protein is CASSLSENTEAFF.

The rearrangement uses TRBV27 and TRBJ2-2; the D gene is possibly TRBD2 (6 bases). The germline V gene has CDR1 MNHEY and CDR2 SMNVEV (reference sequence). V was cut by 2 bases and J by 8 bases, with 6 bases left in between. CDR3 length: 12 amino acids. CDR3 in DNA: TGTGCCAGCAGTTTAAGCGGGGGGGAGCTGTTTTTT. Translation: CASSLSGGELFF.

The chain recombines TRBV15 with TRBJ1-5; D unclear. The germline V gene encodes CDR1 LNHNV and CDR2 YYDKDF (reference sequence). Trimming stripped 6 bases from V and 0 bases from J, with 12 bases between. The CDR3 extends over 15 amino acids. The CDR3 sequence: CATRDPAYSNQPQHF. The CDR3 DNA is TGTGCCACCAGAGACCCGGCCTATAGCAATCAGCCCCAGCATTTT.

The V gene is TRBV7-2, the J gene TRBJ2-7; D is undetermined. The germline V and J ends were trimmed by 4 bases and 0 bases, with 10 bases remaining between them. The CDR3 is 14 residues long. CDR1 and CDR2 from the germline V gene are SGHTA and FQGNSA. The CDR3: CASSSIRSSYEQYF. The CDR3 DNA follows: TGTGCCAGCAGCTCGATCAGAAGCTCCTACGAGCAGTACTTC.

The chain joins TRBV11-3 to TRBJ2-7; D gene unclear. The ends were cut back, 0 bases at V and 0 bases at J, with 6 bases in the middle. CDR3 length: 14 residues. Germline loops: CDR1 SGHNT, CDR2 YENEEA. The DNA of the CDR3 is TGTGCCAGCAGCTTAGAGGCTAACTCCTACGAGCAGTACTTC. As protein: CASSLEANSYEQYF. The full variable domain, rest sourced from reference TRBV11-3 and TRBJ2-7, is EAGVVQSPRYKIIEKKQPVAFWCNPISGHNTLYWYLQNLGQGPELLIRYENEEAVDDSQLPKDRFSAERLKGVDSTLKIQPAELGDSAVYLCASSLEANSYEQYFGPGTRLTVT.

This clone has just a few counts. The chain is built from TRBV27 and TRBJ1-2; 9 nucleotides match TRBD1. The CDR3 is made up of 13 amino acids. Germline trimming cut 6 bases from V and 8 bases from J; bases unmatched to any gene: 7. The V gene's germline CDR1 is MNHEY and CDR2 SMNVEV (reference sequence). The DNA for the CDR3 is TGTGCCAGCAGCTTACAGGGGGCGTTAGGCTACACCTTC. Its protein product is CASSLQGALGYTF.

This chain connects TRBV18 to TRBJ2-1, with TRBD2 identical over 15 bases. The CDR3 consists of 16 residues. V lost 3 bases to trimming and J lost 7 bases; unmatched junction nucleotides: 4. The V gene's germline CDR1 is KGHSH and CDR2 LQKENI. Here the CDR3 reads CASSPMGLAGGNEQFF. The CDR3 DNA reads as TGTGCCAGCTCACCGATGGGACTAGCGGGAGGAAATGAGCAGTTCTTC.